The T cell receptor (beta chain) described here comes from a study of T cell repertoires in ileal Crohn's disease. Repertoires were generated with immunoSEQ multiplex PCR, while TCRdb's copy carries only in-frame clones and drops some. The repertoire holds roughly 9,200 clones, with approximately 79% as singletons. Regarding the study as a whole: The median delay to postoperative endoscopy was less than eight months. Clonal expansions were more frequent in active smokers than non-smokers at surgery. Every patient over 26.8% clonality showed endoscopic recurrence. Compared with CD4 T cells, sorted CD8 cells carried more expanded clones.

Time point noted: neoterminal ileum biopsy at postoperative endoscopy, about 6 months after surgery. A remark on this clone: Its antigen remains unidentified.

The sequence was collected from an adult with Crohn's disease. The sample comprised ileal tissue.

CDR3 loop: CASSPYVNTEAFF. DNA for the CDR3: TGTGCCAGCAGCCCCTACGTGAACACTGAAGCTTTCTTT. The chain is built from TRBV9 and TRBJ1-1; D ambiguous. The germline gives CDR1 SGDLS, CDR2 YYNGEE. The V and J ends lost 4 bases and 0 bases respectively, with 7 bases between them. The CDR3 loop spans 13 amino acids.